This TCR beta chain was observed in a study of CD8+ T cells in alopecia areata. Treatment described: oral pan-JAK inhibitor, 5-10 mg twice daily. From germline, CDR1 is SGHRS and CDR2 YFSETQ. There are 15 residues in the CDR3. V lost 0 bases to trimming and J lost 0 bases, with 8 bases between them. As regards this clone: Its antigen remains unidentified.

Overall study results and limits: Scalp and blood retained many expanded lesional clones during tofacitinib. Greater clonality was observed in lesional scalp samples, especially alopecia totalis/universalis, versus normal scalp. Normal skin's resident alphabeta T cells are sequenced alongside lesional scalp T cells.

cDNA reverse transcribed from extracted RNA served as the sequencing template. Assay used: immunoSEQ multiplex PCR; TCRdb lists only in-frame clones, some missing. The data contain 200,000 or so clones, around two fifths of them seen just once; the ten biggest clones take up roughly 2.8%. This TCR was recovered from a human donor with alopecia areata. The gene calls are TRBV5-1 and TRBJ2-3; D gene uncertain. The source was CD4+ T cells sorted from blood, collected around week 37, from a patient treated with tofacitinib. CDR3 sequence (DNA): TGCGCCAGCAGCTTGGAAGTCCAAAGCACAGATACGCAGTATTTT. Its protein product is CASSLEVQSTDTQYF.